These 18 T cell receptor beta chains came from one sample sequenced in a study of T-cell memory formation after mild COVID-19. TCRdb fed the 5' RACE reads into MiXCR, producing one record per CDR3 protein. The repertoire holds 110,000 to 150,000 distinct CDR3 sequences, with 13% to 15% as singletons. What was sequenced was PBMCs or a T cell subset sorted from them (not recorded which). The receptors come from an adult woman who had mild COVID-19 (a few samples of this study predate the infection). Cell type and time point are not known.

CDR3 amino acids: CATSDPLDNPHQPQHF. The CDR3 DNA sequence: TGTGCCACCAGTGATCCTCTAGACAACCCCCATCAGCCCCAGCATTTT. V is TRBV24-1 and J is TRBJ1-5; D unresolved. V was shortened by 3 bases and J by 5 bases, with 16 bases between the two germline ends. The CDR3 totals 16 residues. Germline assignment: CDR1 KGHDR and CDR2 SFDVKD.

This chain uses TRBV12-3 or TRBV12-4 with TRBJ1-1; D unclear. V dropped 6 bases and J dropped 4 bases, with 18 bases sitting between them. The CDR3 has 15 amino acids. CDR3 sequence (DNA): TGTGCCAGCAGCTCCTACGAGGTGGGCATCACTGAAGCTTTCTTT. Translating it yields CASSSYEVGITEAFF.

This clonotype was seen only a few times. This sequence joins TRBV20-1 and TRBJ2-2, with TRBD1 as a possible D gene (6 bases). Germline CDR1 DFQATT, CDR2 SNEGSKA (reference sequence). The V gene lost 0 bases and the J gene lost 1 base, with 9 bases spanning the gap. The CDR3 is made up of 15 amino acids. The CDR3 sequence: CSARDRTVNTGELFF. The CDR3 DNA reads TGCAGTGCTAGAGATCGGACAGTGAACACCGGGGAGCTGTTTTTT.

This clonotype was picked up a small number of times. The rearrangement uses TRBV2 and TRBJ2-1; 7 bases map to TRBD2. The germline V gene encodes CDR1 SNHLY and CDR2 FYNNEI. V gave up 3 bases and J gave up 0 bases; unmatched junction bases: 8. The CDR3 is 17 amino acids. The CDR3 loop is CASSDGVSGYSYNEQFF. The CDR3 bases are TGTGCCAGCAGTGACGGTGTTAGCGGGTACTCCTACAATGAGCAGTTCTTC.

This chain uses TRBV12-3 or TRBV12-4 with TRBJ1-1; 8 bases map to TRBD1. The V and J ends lost 3 bases and 0 bases, in that order; junction bases with no gene match: 9. CDR3 size: 17 residues. The CDR3 nucleotides are TGTGCCAGCAGTTTTGTGGGGACAGGAACGATGAACACTGAAGCTTTCTTT. This translates into CASSFVGTGTMNTEAFF.

Comments on this clonotype: Mismatch with germline at one junction end may stem from a read error. This rearrangement joins TRBV29-1 to TRBJ2-1; 9 positions match TRBD2. The CDR3 has 14 residues. The germline V gene has CDR1 SQVTM and CDR2 ANQGSEA. The CDR3 DNA is TGCAGCCTTGAAGGACTAGCGACCTACAATGAGCAGTTCTTC. Protein: CSLEGLATYNEQFF.

The V and J genes are TRBV9 and TRBJ2-1; TRBD2 aligns across 13 bases. V lost 4 bases to trimming and J lost 3 bases; unmatched junction nucleotides: 7. CDR1 and CDR2 from the germline V gene are SGDLS and YYNGEE. The CDR3 sequence is 17 residues long. This CDR3 reads CASSPGLAGDLYNEQFF. The CDR3 nucleotides are TGTGCCAGCAGCCCTGGACTAGCGGGGGACCTCTACAATGAGCAGTTCTTC.

The chain couples TRBV4-3 to TRBJ2-1; perhaps TRBD1 as D (6 bases). The V gene lost 0 bases and the J gene lost 10 bases, with 13 bases spanning the gap. The CDR3 is 14 amino acids. Germline V CDR1 and CDR2: LGHNA, YSLEER. In DNA, the CDR3 is TGCGCCAGCAGCCAAGAACAGGGCTGGATGGAGCAGTTCTTC. Translated: CASSQEQGWMEQFF.

The table lists this clonotype with a few counts. This sequence joins TRBV4-1 and TRBJ1-5; 9 bases fit TRBD1. In germline, CDR1 is MGHRA, CDR2 YSYEKL. There are 17 residues in the CDR3. Trimming took 2 bases from V and 0 from J; bases not matched to a gene: 5. Written as DNA, the CDR3 is TGCGCCAGCAGCCAATGGGACAGGGATTATAGCAATCAGCCCCAGCATTTT. Protein: CASSQWDRDYSNQPQHF.

There are a few counts of this clonotype. The V gene is TRBV7-6, the J gene TRBJ2-5; no reliable D call. The CDR3 sequence is 13 residues long. The germline gives CDR1 SGHVS, CDR2 FNYEAQ. V shed 1 base and J shed 0 bases, with 3 bases lying between them. CDR3 coding DNA: TGTGCCAGCAGCTTAGATGACCAAGAGACCCAGTACTTC. Its protein product is CASSLDDQETQYF.

This CDR3 is CASSARLTSVYNEQFF. DNA for the CDR3: TGTGCCAGCAGCGCTCGACTAACTTCCGTCTACAATGAGCAGTTCTTC. J is TRBJ2-1 and V is TRBV7-8; D possibly corresponds to TRBD2 (5 bases). Looked up from germline, CDR1 is SGHVS and CDR2 is FQNEAQ. V was cut by 5 bases and J by 3 bases, with 17 bases left in between. The CDR3 length is 16 residues.

The chain is built from TRBV6-2 or TRBV6-3 and TRBJ1-4; D ambiguous. The CDR3 is made up of 14 amino acids. V dropped 0 bases and J dropped 6 bases, with 8 bases sitting between them. Per the germline V gene, CDR1 is MNHEY and CDR2 is SVGEGT. CDR3 sequence (DNA): TGTGCCAGCAGTTACTCTTGGCTTGATGAAAAACTGTTTTTT. It yields the protein CASSYSWLDEKLFF.

This clonotype was counted only a few times. The gene calls are TRBV7-9 and TRBJ2-5; 7 nucleotides agree with TRBD2. CDR3 length: 16 residues. V shed 5 bases and J 6 bases; nucleotides not matched to a gene: 15. Looked up from germline, CDR1 is SEHNR and CDR2 is FQNEAQ (reference sequence). The chain's CDR3 is CASSLPGGSSTKTQYF. Here the CDR3 DNA reads TGTGCCAGCAGCCTCCCGGGGGGTAGCTCGACAAAGACCCAGTACTTC.

This clonotype was detected only a few times. The rearrangement uses TRBV20-1 and TRBJ2-7; D perhaps matches TRBD1 (5 bases). CDR3 size: 12 residues. Trimming removed 0 bases from V and 5 bases from J, with 8 bases in between. Germline loops: CDR1 DFQATT, CDR2 SNEGSKA (reference sequence). CDR3 in amino acids: CSARDRGHEQYF. CDR3 sequence (DNA): TGCAGTGCTAGAGATAGGGGCCACGAGCAGTACTTC.

This clonotype has a handful of counts. The gene calls are TRBV3-1 and TRBJ1-5; 8 bases align to TRBD1. The CDR3 totals 16 residues. Germline assignment: CDR1 LGHDT and CDR2 YNNKEL (reference sequence). V lost 0 bases, J lost 6 bases, and 7 bases stayed unmatched. CDR3 bases: TGTGCCAGCAGCCAAGATCCCAATACAGGGGGTCAGCCCCAGCATTTT. Residues: CASSQDPNTGGQPQHF. Together with reference TRBV3-1 and TRBJ1-5, the CDR3 gives the full variable domain: DTAVSQTPKYLVTQMGNDKSIKCEQNLGHDTMYWYKQDSKKFLKIMFSYNNKELIINETVPNRFSPKSPDKAHLNLHINSLELGDSAVYFCASSQDPNTGGQPQHFGDGTRLSIL.

This chain joins TRBV12-3 or TRBV12-4 and TRBJ2-1, with D tentatively TRBD1 (6 bases). This CDR3 region has 13 residues. The ends were cut back, 5 bases at V and 5 bases at J, with 10 bases in the middle. The CDR3 sequence is CASSTDSHNEQFF. CDR3 coding DNA: TGTGCCAGCAGTACGGACAGTCACAATGAGCAGTTCTTC.

This chain joins TRBV11-2 and TRBJ2-7; D might be TRBD1 or TRBD2, each matching 5 bases. Germline V lookup: CDR1 SGHAT, CDR2 FQNNGV. The CDR3 contains 15 residues. V lost 0 bases and J 5 bases, leaving 14 bases between the germline ends. CDR3 sequence reads: CASSLDDTRDHEQYF. For the CDR3, the DNA is TGTGCCAGCAGCTTAGATGACACAAGGGACCACGAGCAGTACTTC.

The chain recombines TRBV20-1 with TRBJ2-7, with D possibly matching TRBD1 (6 bases). The germline V gene has CDR1 DFQATT and CDR2 SNEGSKA (reference sequence). This CDR3 comprises 15 residues. The V gene lost 4 bases and the J gene lost 4 bases, with 20 bases spanning the gap. In DNA form, the CDR3 reads TGCAGTGCTACCCCCGGGGCCCTTCAGGGGTACGAGCAGTACTTC. It is translated as CSATPGALQGYEQYF.